The source of this T cell receptor beta chain is a study of OX40 agonist ivuxolimab in advanced cancers. Across the whole study: Hepatocellular carcinoma, melanoma, renal cell or head and neck cancer affected the dose-escalation patients. Age averaged about 66 years (range roughly 23 to 79), and 82.7% were male.

Clones were read by immunoSEQ multiplex PCR, and TCRdb kept only the in-frame ones, dropping some. The sample includes 71,000 or so clones, roughly nine tenths of them seen just once. V was pared by 8 bases and J by 3 bases, with 4 bases of the junction left unmatched. This CDR3 is 13 amino acids long. Per germline, CDR1 SNHLY and CDR2 FYNNEI. Study findings and constraints: Antigen specificity remained undetermined for the expanded peripheral T cells.

Worth noting for this clone: Antigen: not known.

The chain joins TRBV2 to TRBJ1-5, with TRBD1 identical over 7 bases. Specimen: CD4+ or CD8+ T cells sorted from blood, collected in a trial of the OX40 agonist ivuxolimab. This clonotype was obtained from an adult with an advanced solid tumor such as melanoma, head and neck, liver or kidney cancer. The CDR3 DNA reads as TGTGCCAGCGAGGGACAGTCCAATCAGCCCCAGCATTTT. It encodes CASEGQSNQPQHF.